This TCR beta chain was captured by sequencing in a study of cytomegalovirus exposure and HLA in healthy donors. Whole-study results and caveats: When a later analysis compared HLA-associated TCR beta chains with equally common others, the HLA-associated chains turned out to be more clonally expanded and to have lower generation probabilities. A link between a missense DCLRE1C variant and TCR beta V- and J-gene trimming emerged from a later analysis.

From germline, CDR1 is SGHVS and CDR2 FQNEAQ. This CDR3 region has 15 residues. V was clipped by 5 bases and J by 2 bases; unmatched bases: 7. Amplification used 60 Vbeta primers and 13 Jbeta primers. Here immunoSEQ multiplex PCR was the method, and the copy in TCRdb shows in-frame clones only, minus some. Of about 210,000 clones in the sample, 75% to 80% were seen once. With respect to this clone: Its antigen is currently unknown.

The sequenced sample was PBMCs. The receptor's source is a male donor in good health and CMV-seronegative. The chain recombines TRBV7-8 with TRBJ2-7; 9 nucleotides agree with TRBD1. CDR3 nucleotides: TGTGCCAGCAGCGGAAGACAGGGGGGACCCTACGAGCAGTACTTC. Translating it yields CASSGRQGGPYEQYF.